One and the same sample provided the 11 T cell receptor beta chains below, sequenced in a study of blood T cell repertoires in COVID-19. This table comes from immunoSEQ multiplex PCR, and its TCRdb copy is limited to in-frame clones, with some not included. The sample holds a few hundred thousand clones, approximately 87% seen once. Input material: PBMCs or T cells enriched from blood (not recorded which). The origin of the receptors is a woman aged 35 to 49 who had recovered from COVID-19.

The rearrangement links TRBV18 to TRBJ2-7, with D perhaps matching TRBD2 (5 bases). This CDR3 region has 15 residues. From germline, CDR1 is KGHSH and CDR2 LQKENI. Trimming took 1 base from V and 2 from J, leaving 12 bases between them. CDR3 in amino acids: CASSPREGSAYEQYF. The CDR3 DNA reads as TGTGCCAGCTCACCACGCGAGGGTAGTGCCTACGAGCAGTACTTC.

This clone was observed a handful of times. V and J are TRBV10-1 and TRBJ1-1; TRBD1 aligns across 8 bases. The germline V gene encodes CDR1 WNHNN and CDR2 SYGVQD (reference sequence). Trimming cost V 2 bases and J 5 bases; bases outside gene matches: 1. This CDR3 is 13 amino acids long. The CDR3 DNA follows: TGCGCCAGCAGTGAGCAGGGGGCGACTGAAGCTTTCTTT. Protein: CASSEQGATEAFF.

The chain joins TRBV9 to TRBJ1-2; a weak D match, TRBD1 (5 bases). The CDR3 has 15 residues. The germline V gene encodes CDR1 SGDLS and CDR2 YYNGEE. V was shortened by 0 bases and J by 4 bases, with 13 bases between the two germline ends. CDR3 DNA sequence: TGTGCCAGCAGCGTAGATCAGACGGGGGTCTATGGCTACACCTTC. Its protein product is CASSVDQTGVYGYTF. The full variable domain, completed using reference TRBV9 and TRBJ1-2, is DSGVTQTPKHLITATGQRVTLRCSPRSGDLSVYWYQQSLDQGLQFLIQYYNGEERAKGNILERFSAQQFPDLHSELNLSSLELGDSALYFCASSVDQTGVYGYTFGSGTRLTVV.

V gene TRBV29-1 combines with J gene TRBJ1-1; 10 bases align to TRBD1. This CDR3 region has 15 residues. Trimming cost V 5 bases and J 8 bases; bases outside gene matches: 14. CDR1 and CDR2 from the germline V gene are SQVTM and ANQGSEA. The CDR3 reads CSVPRDRGTSGEAFF. CDR3 nucleotides: TGCAGCGTTCCGCGGGACAGGGGCACCTCAGGGGAAGCTTTCTTT.

This chain links TRBV4-3 with TRBJ2-1; 11 nucleotides match TRBD2. V was clipped by 0 bases and J by 6 bases; unmatched bases: 4. The length of the CDR3 is 16 residues. The V gene's germline CDR1 is LGHNA and CDR2 YSLEER. CDR3 DNA: TGCGCCAGCAGCCAAGATCAGGGACTAGCGGCCAATGAGCAGTTCTTC. Translating gives CASSQDQGLAANEQFF.

The chain carries TRBV6-5 and TRBJ2-7, with 8 bases aligning to TRBD2. The CDR3 is 13 residues long. V lost 8 bases and J lost 2; bases outside the gene matches: 5. Germline loops: CDR1 MNHEY, CDR2 SVGAGI. The CDR3 sequence: CASQGSGTYEQYF. The DNA for the CDR3 is TGTGCCAGCCAGGGTAGCGGGACCTACGAGCAGTACTTC.

The chain is built from TRBV28 and TRBJ1-1; 7 positions match TRBD1. The CDR3 covers 15 residues. The germline V gene encodes CDR1 MDHEN and CDR2 SYDVKM. After removal of 7 bases from V and 4 bases from J, the junction contained 12 bases not matched to a gene. The CDR3 DNA reads as TGTGCCAGCACTACTGAGGGGGCAATTATCACTGAAGCTTTCTTT. Encoded protein: CASTTEGAIITEAFF.

The chain carries TRBV23-1 and TRBJ1-1; D unresolved. TRBV23-1 is an open reading frame whose function is uncertain. Trimming pared 0 bases from V and 1 base from J, leaving 12 bases between. The CDR3 has 16 amino acids. CDR3: CASSQSGETGNTEAFF. CDR3 nucleotide sequence: TGCGCCAGCAGTCAATCGGGAGAAACGGGGAACACTGAAGCTTTCTTT.

The V gene is TRBV4-3, the J gene TRBJ1-5, with D possibly matching TRBD1 (5 bases). V was trimmed by 0 bases and J by 8 bases, leaving 8 bases between them. Germline assignment: CDR1 LGHNA and CDR2 YSLEER. The CDR3 has 13 amino acids. The CDR3 protein is CASSQDIGEPQHF. The CDR3 coding sequence is TGCGCCAGCAGCCAAGATATAGGGGAGCCCCAGCATTTT.

This rearrangement joins TRBV19 to TRBJ1-2; 7 bases align to TRBD1. The V gene's germline CDR1 is LNHDA and CDR2 SQIVND (reference sequence). With 1 base clipped from V and 5 bases from J, the junction kept 13 bases outside the gene matches. CDR3 length: 17 residues. The CDR3 DNA reads as TGTGCCAGTAGTATAGCGTCCGGGGGACAGACCAGGTATGGCTACACCTTC. Translation gives CASSIASGGQTRYGYTF.

J is TRBJ2-3 and V is TRBV10-3; 10 nucleotides line up with TRBD1. This CDR3 has 15 amino acids. Germline-derived CDR1 and CDR2 are ENHRY and SYGVKD. V was clipped by 3 bases and J by 3 bases; unmatched bases: 3. The CDR3 bases are TGTGCCATCAGTGAAGGGGACAGGGGTACAGATACGCAGTATTTT. It yields the protein CAISEGDRGTDTQYF.